This TCR beta chain was observed in a study of CD8 T cells in Susac syndrome. Reverse transcription of roughly 0.5 to 1 ug RNA was carried out with random hexamers. TCRdb called the immunoSEQ multiplex PCR reads again in MiXCR, with one record for every CDR3 protein. The profile covers approximately 110,000 distinct CDR3 sequences, with around 94% appearing a single time and under 0.095% taken by the ten largest. Negative isolation was used for CD8+ and CD4+ T cells and FACS enrichment for TEMRA cells. The V and J ends lost 5 bases and 7 bases respectively, with 17 bases between them. Germline assignment: CDR1 SGHTA and CDR2 FQGNSA. The CDR3 has 14 amino acids.

The V and J genes are TRBV7-2 and TRBJ2-5, with D maybe TRBD2 (5 bases). The source is a human donor in good health. The sequencing input was CD4+ T cells from PBMCs. Written as DNA, the CDR3 is TGTGCCAGCAGCCTTACCCGGGGATCCGGGACCCAGTACTTC. It codes for CASSLTRGSGTQYF.